This passage covers 8 T cell receptor beta chains from one sample sequenced in a study of T cells after yellow fever vaccination. One entry per CDR3 protein, called by TCRdb with MiXCR from the 5' RACE reads. This table has a few hundred thousand distinct CDR3 sequences, around 8.1% appearing once. The sample here was PBMCs, taken roughly 46 days after the first yellow fever vaccination. These TCRs come from a man between 18 and 35 years old who received the YFV17D yellow fever vaccine.

There are a few counts of this clonotype. The chain carries TRBV18 and TRBJ1-1; 7 nucleotides align to TRBD1. Germline assignment: CDR1 KGHSH and CDR2 LQKENI. The CDR3 has 17 amino acids. V shed 6 bases, J shed 3 bases, and the junction held 16 bases outside the gene matches. CDR3 nucleotide sequence: TGTGCCAGCTCGCCAAACATAGGGGGCGCAAGGGACACTGAAGCTTTCTTT. Translation: CASSPNIGGARDTEAFF.

This clonotype has more than one count but fewer than ten. The genes are TRBV11-2 and TRBJ2-3, with D perhaps TRBD1 (5 bases). Germline CDR1 reads SGHAT; CDR2 reads FQNNGV. Trimming pared 6 bases from V and 3 bases from J, leaving 13 bases between. The CDR3 is 14 amino acids. Here the CDR3 reads CASSPDTGTDTQYF. The CDR3 DNA reads TGTGCCAGCAGTCCGGACACCGGGACAGATACGCAGTATTTT.

The J gene is TRBJ2-7, the V gene TRBV20-1, with D maybe TRBD1 (5 bases). This CDR3 comprises 13 residues. V lost 6 bases and J lost 2, with 14 bases in between. Germline lookup yields CDR1 DFQATT and CDR2 SNEGSKA (reference sequence). This CDR3 reads CSAPTVGTYEQYF. The CDR3 DNA reads as TGCAGTGCCCCGACAGTAGGAACCTACGAGCAGTACTTC.

Only a few counts were recorded for this clonotype. The chain employs TRBV5-4 and TRBJ2-2; D not certain. The CDR3 consists of 13 residues. Trimming took off 0 bases at V and 5 bases at J, with 5 bases between the two ends. Germline CDR1 is SGHNT and CDR2 is YYREEE (reference sequence). CDR3 in amino acids: CASSLGFTGELFF. The CDR3 DNA reads as TGTGCCAGCAGCTTGGGGTTTACCGGGGAGCTGTTTTTT.

This clonotype was seen a few times. The J gene is TRBJ1-1, the V gene TRBV28; 8 bases line up with TRBD1. Looked up from germline, CDR1 is MDHEN and CDR2 is SYDVKM. Trimming removed 6 bases from V and 3 bases from J; junction bases left unmatched: 6. The CDR3 is 14 residues long. The CDR3 nucleotides are TGTGCCAGCAGAATCGGACAGGGATACACTGAAGCTTTCTTT. Translation gives CASRIGQGYTEAFF.

This clonotype was recorded at least ten times. J is TRBJ2-1 and V is TRBV5-1, with D unclear. V gave up 3 bases and J gave up 1 base, with 8 bases separating them. The CDR3 length is 14 residues. Germline CDR1 and CDR2: SGHRS and YFSETQ. Here the CDR3 DNA reads TGCGCCAGCAGCTGGGATACGTCCTACAATGAGCAGTTCTTC. This gives the protein CASSWDTSYNEQFF.

The rearrangement joins TRBV12-3 or TRBV12-4 to TRBJ2-1; possibly TRBD1 or TRBD2 for D (5 bases each). Trimming took 6 bases from V and 7 from J, leaving 19 bases between them. This CDR3 contains 15 residues. The CDR3 DNA follows: TGTGCCAGCAGCCCCAGAGGGGATGCTCGGAATGAGCAGTTCTTC. It is translated as CASSPRGDARNEQFF.

This clonotype was recorded many times. CDR3 in amino acids: CASSSKTFLPNNEQFF. CDR3 bases: TGCGCCAGCAGCTCCAAGACTTTTCTCCCGAACAATGAGCAGTTCTTC. The rearrangement joins TRBV4-1 to TRBJ2-1; D uncertain. Germline V gene lookup returns CDR1 MGHRA and CDR2 YSYEKL. The germline V and J ends were trimmed by 5 bases and 5 bases, with 19 bases remaining between them. This CDR3 is built from 16 residues.